Listed here are 27 T cell receptor beta chains from one sample, sequenced in a study of T cells in pancreatic ductal adenocarcinoma. Profiling relied on immunoSEQ multiplex PCR, and the TCRdb table lists in-frame clones only, not all of them. This sample carries roughly 16,000 clones, around nine tenths of them seen once, and the ten largest clones take 0.94%. Surgery without prior neoadjuvant therapy was the treatment of the selected pancreatic ductal adenocarcinoma patients. Material: PBMCs. The receptors originated from a human donor with pancreatic ductal adenocarcinoma.

The rearrangement joins TRBV19 to TRBJ2-3, with D perhaps matching TRBD2 (6 bases). The germline V gene encodes CDR1 LNHDA and CDR2 SQIVND (reference sequence). This CDR3 region has 16 residues. The V gene lost 3 bases and the J gene lost 2 bases, with 15 bases spanning the gap. As DNA, the CDR3 is TGTGCCAGTAGTATTTTCGGGACTGGTACCACAGATACGCAGTATTTT. This encodes CASSIFGTGTTDTQYF.

CDR3: CASSLSGGGGDTQYF. The CDR3 DNA is TGTGCCAGCAGCTTAAGCGGCGGGGGAGGGGATACGCAGTATTTT. This rearrangement joins TRBV7-3 to TRBJ2-3, with TRBD2 matching 7 bases. The CDR3 runs to 15 residues. Per germline, CDR1 SGHTA and CDR2 FQGTGA. J was trimmed by 6 bases and V by 1 base; bases with no gene match: 7.

The J gene is TRBJ1-2, the V gene TRBV7-4; maybe TRBD1 (5 bases). Looked up from germline, CDR1 is SGHVT and CDR2 is SQSDAQ. Trimming left V 4 bases short and J 4 bases short, with 10 bases between. CDR3 length: 13 amino acids. The CDR3, as DNA: TGTGCCAGCAGCTCTTGGGGGGGCTATGGCTACACCTTC. Amino acids: CASSSWGGYGYTF.

Worth noting for this clone: Other nucleotide sequences from this sample produce the same CDR3. This chain uses TRBV11-2 with TRBJ2-5, with D maybe TRBD2 (6 bases). Looked up from germline, CDR1 is SGHAT and CDR2 is FQNNGV. V gave up 5 bases and J gave up 1 base, with 8 bases separating them. CDR3 length equals 13 residues. CDR3 sequence (DNA): TGTGCCAGCAGCCGGGAGCGCCAAGAGACCCAGTACTTC. It specifies CASSRERQETQYF.

CDR3 amino acids: CASSLGQGLSGNTIYF. The CDR3 DNA sequence: TGTGCCAGCAGCTTAGGACAGGGTCTCTCTGGAAACACCATATATTTT. This sequence joins TRBV7-8 and TRBJ1-3, with TRBD1 identical over 7 bases. The CDR3 consists of 16 residues. Germline CDR1 is SGHVS and CDR2 is FQNEAQ. The V gene end was trimmed by 1 base and the J gene end by 0 bases; junction bases not matched to a gene: 3.

The chain links TRBV29-1 to TRBJ2-1; no definite D call. The V gene's germline CDR1 is SQVTM and CDR2 ANQGSEA. The CDR3 is 13 amino acids. The germline V and J ends were trimmed by 4 bases and 1 base, with 8 bases remaining between them. The CDR3 protein is CSVVGVSYNEQFF. The CDR3 DNA reads as TGCAGCGTTGTCGGAGTTTCCTACAATGAGCAGTTCTTC.

The chain combines TRBV4-3 with TRBJ2-7; weak D call: TRBD2 (5 bases). This CDR3 is built from 15 residues. Germline V gene lookup returns CDR1 LGHNA and CDR2 YSLEER. Trimming removed 0 bases at V and 4 bases at J, with 13 bases between. The CDR3 is CASSQDLGPGYEQYF. The CDR3 DNA reads TGCGCCAGCAGCCAAGATCTGGGCCCGGGGTACGAGCAGTACTTC.

This CDR3 is CASNRGGSENIQYF. For the CDR3, the DNA is TGTGCCAGCAACAGGGGGGGGAGTGAGAACATTCAGTACTTC. The chain recombines TRBV6-6 with TRBJ2-4, with D tentatively TRBD1 (8 bases). Trimming shortened V by 7 bases and J by 7 bases, and 17 bases separated the two germline ends. This CDR3 spans 14 amino acids. Germline V CDR1 and CDR2: MNHNY, SVGAGI (reference sequence).

The genes are TRBV19 and TRBJ2-2, with 12 bases that match TRBD1. After removal of 8 bases from V and 7 bases from J, the junction contained 17 bases not matched to a gene. Germline-derived CDR1 and CDR2 are LNHDA and SQIVND (reference sequence). The CDR3 is 18 amino acids. In DNA, the CDR3 is TGTGCCAGTCGAGGGACAGGGGGCCGAAACCGCGTAGACGGGGAGCTGTTTTTT. Protein product: CASRGTGGRNRVDGELFF.

CDR3 nucleotides: TGTGCCAGCAGCCGGGGGGGTACAACTAATGAAAAACTGTTTTTT. Its protein is CASSRGGTTNEKLFF. The chain has TRBV11-3 and TRBJ1-4; possible D gene TRBD1, 5 bases. V was clipped by 5 bases and J by 0 bases, with 10 bases between them. Germline lookup yields CDR1 SGHNT and CDR2 YENEEA. The CDR3 is 15 amino acids.

The chain has TRBV7-9 and TRBJ2-4; D not certain. The CDR3 spans 14 residues. V was shortened by 3 bases and J by 0 bases, with 6 bases between the two germline ends. Per the germline V gene, CDR1 is SEHNR and CDR2 is FQNEAQ (reference sequence). CDR3 sequence reads: CASSLAEAKNIQYF. CDR3 bases: TGTGCCAGCAGCTTGGCCGAAGCCAAAAACATTCAGTACTTC.

The V gene is TRBV18, the J gene TRBJ1-1; D gene uncertain. Between the trimmed V and J ends, which lost 8 bases and 5 bases, there was a span of 9 bases. The CDR3 runs to 11 residues. Germline values: CDR1 KGHSH, CDR2 LQKENI. The CDR3 spells CASRQQTEAFF. CDR3 in DNA: TGTGCCAGCCGACAACAAACTGAAGCTTTCTTT.

The chain joins TRBV7-3 to TRBJ2-5; 9 positions match TRBD1. The V gene end was trimmed by 5 bases and the J gene end by 5 bases; junction bases not matched to a gene: 6. CDR1 and CDR2 (germline): SGHTA, FQGTGA. The CDR3 extends over 14 amino acids. The CDR3 nucleotides read TGTGCCAGCAGCCCGGGACAGGGTTCCGAGACCCAGTACTTC. Its translation: CASSPGQGSETQYF.

The J gene is TRBJ1-5, the V gene TRBV2, with D tentatively TRBD1 (5 bases). Germline CDR1 reads SNHLY; CDR2 reads FYNNEI. Deletions cut 6 bases from V and 9 bases from J, with 21 bases between. CDR3 size: 15 residues. The CDR3 sequence is CASSARDSLGRPQHF. CDR3 nucleotides: TGTGCCAGCAGCGCCCGGGACTCCCTTGGTCGGCCCCAGCATTTT.

The chain is built from TRBV6-6 and TRBJ1-5; the D is unclear. Germline V lookup: CDR1 MNHNY, CDR2 SVGAGI (reference sequence). V lost 2 bases and J lost 4, with 6 bases in between. The CDR3 is 13 amino acids. The CDR3 DNA follows: TGTGCCAGCAGTTACGGAGCAAATCAGCCCCAGCATTTT. Amino acids: CASSYGANQPQHF.

This clone showed up just once. The chain joins TRBV27 to TRBJ1-3; D may be TRBD1 (6 bases). V was clipped by 6 bases and J by 0 bases, with 12 bases between them. This CDR3 has 15 residues. The germline V gene encodes CDR1 MNHEY and CDR2 SMNVEV (reference sequence). The CDR3 DNA reads as TGTGCCAGCAGCTCAGGGGTCTACTCTGGAAACACCATATATTTT. It yields the protein CASSSGVYSGNTIYF.

The chain links TRBV28 to TRBJ2-1; tentatively, D is TRBD2 (5 bases). This CDR3 is built from 13 residues. Trimming pared 1 base from V and 4 bases from J, leaving 5 bases between. Germline-derived CDR1 and CDR2 are MDHEN and SYDVKM. CDR3 sequence reads: CASSLSGYNEQFF. The CDR3 DNA sequence: TGTGCCAGCAGTTTATCGGGGTACAATGAGCAGTTCTTC.

In regard to this clone: One end of the junction varies from germline; a read error may be responsible. The sample carries other DNA sequences with the same CDR3. The chain uses TRBV5-6 and TRBJ1-1; D might be TRBD1 (5 bases). Germline loops: CDR1 SGHDT, CDR2 YYEEEE. The CDR3 extends over 14 amino acids. The CDR3 protein is CASSPESTDTEAFF. CDR3 bases: TGTGCCAGCAGCCCCGAGTCTACGGACACTGAGGCTTTCTTT.

A single count supports this clone. The gene calls are TRBV2 and TRBJ1-2; tentative D call: TRBD1 (5 bases). This CDR3 contains 13 residues. The V gene's germline CDR1 is SNHLY and CDR2 FYNNEI. Trimming took 4 bases from V and 2 from J, leaving 8 bases between them. CDR3 coding DNA: TGTGCCAGCAGTGGGGGACTGAACTATGGCTACACCTTC. Protein sequence: CASSGGLNYGYTF.

The J gene is TRBJ2-2, the V gene TRBV11-3; 7 positions match TRBD2. The CDR3 runs 15 residues. Trimming at V came to 4 bases and at J to 5 bases, leaving 7 bases not matched to a gene. CDR1 is SGHNT and CDR2 is YENEEA in the germline V gene. The CDR3 here is CASSSSGGGTGELFF. CDR3 nucleotides: TGTGCCAGCAGCTCTTCGGGGGGAGGAACCGGGGAGCTGTTTTTT.

The chain links TRBV4-2 to TRBJ2-1, with 11 bases fitting TRBD2. There are 17 residues in the CDR3. The germline V gene encodes CDR1 LGHNA and CDR2 YNFKEQ. Germline trimming cut 2 bases from V and 0 bases from J; bases unmatched to any gene: 3. The CDR3 is CASSQLAGGYSYNEQFF. The CDR3 DNA follows: TGTGCCAGCAGCCAACTAGCGGGGGGTTACTCCTACAATGAGCAGTTCTTC.

This chain uses TRBV29-1 with TRBJ1-1, with D hard to call. CDR3 length: 13 residues. The V gene lost 0 bases and the J gene lost 2 bases, with 7 bases spanning the gap. Germline CDR1 is SQVTM and CDR2 is ANQGSEA. CDR3 loop: CSVEEMTNTEAFF. CDR3 bases: TGCAGCGTTGAAGAGATGACTAACACTGAAGCTTTCTTT.

V and J are TRBV28 and TRBJ1-5; possible D gene TRBD1, 5 bases. Trimming shortened V by 8 bases and J by 4 bases, and 12 bases separated the two germline ends. CDR3 size: 13 residues. Germline CDR1 and CDR2: MDHEN and SYDVKM. The CDR3 spells CASSRGLNQPQHF. The CDR3 nucleotides are TGTGCCAGCTCGCGGGGCCTAAATCAGCCCCAGCATTTT.

This clone was seen only a few times. This chain links TRBV7-7 with TRBJ2-5; the D is unclear. The CDR3 consists of 14 residues. From germline, CDR1 is SSHAT and CDR2 FNYEAQ (reference sequence). Trimming shortened V by 5 bases and J by 0 bases, and 10 bases separated the two germline ends. CDR3 in amino acids: CASSAQINQETQYF. In DNA, the CDR3 is TGTGCCAGCAGCGCCCAGATTAACCAAGAGACCCAGTACTTC. Full variable domain (rest looked up from reference TRBV7-7 and TRBJ2-5): GAGVSQSPRYKVTKRGQDVTLRCDPISSHATLYWYQQALGQGPEFLTYFNYEAQPDKSGLPSDRFSAERPEGSISTLTIQRTEQRDSAMYRCASSAQINQETQYFGPGTRLLVL.

The rearrangement links TRBV7-2 to TRBJ2-3; 9 nucleotides agree with TRBD2. Germline V CDR1 and CDR2: SGHTA, FQGNSA. The CDR3 is 15 residues long. V shed 6 bases, J shed 1 base, and the junction held 5 bases outside the gene matches. The DNA for the CDR3 is TGTGCCAGCAGTTCGCGGGGGGGCGGCACAGATACGCAGTATTTT. This translates into CASSSRGGGTDTQYF.

The V gene is TRBV11-1, the J gene TRBJ1-5, with no clear D. The germline V gene has CDR1 SGHAT and CDR2 FQDESV (reference sequence). V dropped 2 bases and J dropped 7 bases, with 9 bases sitting between them. The CDR3 has 13 amino acids. As DNA, the CDR3 is TGTGCCAGCAGCTTAAACCGAGAGCAGCCCCAGCATTTT. Residues: CASSLNREQPQHF.

This chain uses TRBV5-5 with TRBJ1-3; D ambiguous. This CDR3 has 14 amino acids. The V end was cut by 2 bases, the J end by 1 base, with 7 bases between. Germline CDR1 and CDR2: SGHKS and YYEKEE (reference sequence). CDR3 sequence (DNA): TGTGCCAGCAGCTTAGGAGGGTCTGGAAACACCATATATTTT. Its protein product is CASSLGGSGNTIYF.